The subject of this entry is one T cell receptor beta chain. The sample comes from a study of blood T cell repertoires in COVID-19. About the research overall: From T cells, B-cell-depleted T cells, or PBMCs came the material, which was cDNA or gDNA.

Seattle enrolled patients during active infection and tracked them longitudinally. Original processing methods: Reference gene primer amplification yielded estimated nucleated cell counts. TCRdb keeps only in-frame clones here, not all; method: immunoSEQ multiplex PCR. That table furnishes V, J and clone size, whereas the DNA furnished D and trimming. The repertoire has about 260,000 clones, approximately 86% of them found once; the top ten carry roughly 4.9%. This CDR3 spans 16 amino acids. Germline CDR1 and CDR2: GTSNPN and SVGIG (reference sequence). The V end was cut by 0 bases, the J end by 2 bases, with 17 bases between.

The V and J genes are TRBV30 and TRBJ2-7; D might be TRBD1 (5 bases). The sample comprised peripheral blood. The receptor was isolated from a woman aged 60 to 75 with COVID-19, enrolled during active disease. The CDR3 DNA reads as TGTGCCTGGAGTGTAGTTAGGGTATCAGGGACCTACGAGCAGTACTTC. Residues: CAWSVVRVSGTYEQYF.